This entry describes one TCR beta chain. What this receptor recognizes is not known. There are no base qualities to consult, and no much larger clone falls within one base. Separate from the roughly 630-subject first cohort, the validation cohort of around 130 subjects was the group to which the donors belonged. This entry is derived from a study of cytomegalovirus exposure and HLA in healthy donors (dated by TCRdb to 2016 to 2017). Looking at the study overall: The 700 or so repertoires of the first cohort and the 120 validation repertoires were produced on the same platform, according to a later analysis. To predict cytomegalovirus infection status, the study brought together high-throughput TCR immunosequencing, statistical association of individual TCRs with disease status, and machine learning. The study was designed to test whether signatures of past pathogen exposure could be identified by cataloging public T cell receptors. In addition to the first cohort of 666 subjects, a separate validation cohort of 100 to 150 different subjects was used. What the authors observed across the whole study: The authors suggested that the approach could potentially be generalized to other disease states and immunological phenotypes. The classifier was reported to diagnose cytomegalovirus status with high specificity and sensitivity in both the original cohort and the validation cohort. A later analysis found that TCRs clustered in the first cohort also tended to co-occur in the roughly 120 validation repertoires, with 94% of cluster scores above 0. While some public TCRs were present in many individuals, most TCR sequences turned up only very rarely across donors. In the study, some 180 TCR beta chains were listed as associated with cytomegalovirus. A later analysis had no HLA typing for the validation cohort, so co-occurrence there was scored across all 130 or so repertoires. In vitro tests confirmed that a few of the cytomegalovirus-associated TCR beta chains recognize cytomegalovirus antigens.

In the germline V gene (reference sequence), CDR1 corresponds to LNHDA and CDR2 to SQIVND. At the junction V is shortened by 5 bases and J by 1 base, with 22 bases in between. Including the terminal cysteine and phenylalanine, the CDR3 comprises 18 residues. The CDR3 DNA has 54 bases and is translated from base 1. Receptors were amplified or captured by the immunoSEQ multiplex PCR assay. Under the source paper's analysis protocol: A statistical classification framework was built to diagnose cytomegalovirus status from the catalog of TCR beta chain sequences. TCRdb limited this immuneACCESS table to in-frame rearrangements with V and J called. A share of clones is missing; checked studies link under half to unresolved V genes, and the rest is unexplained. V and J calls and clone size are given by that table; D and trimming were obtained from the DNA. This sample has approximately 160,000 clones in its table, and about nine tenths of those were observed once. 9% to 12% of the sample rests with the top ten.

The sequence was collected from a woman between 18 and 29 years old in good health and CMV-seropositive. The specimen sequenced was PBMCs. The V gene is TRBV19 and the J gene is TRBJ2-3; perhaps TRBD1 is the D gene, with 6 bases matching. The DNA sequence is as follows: TGTGCCAGTAGTCCCCTCGACAGGCCAACTTATGGCACAGATACGCAGTATTTT. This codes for CASSPLDRPTYGTDTQYF.